These T cell receptor beta chains were read from a single sample in a study of blood T cell repertoires in COVID-19. Data came from immunoSEQ multiplex PCR; TCRdb stores just in-frame clones and leaves some out. This table has some 150,000 clones, 85% appearing once. The sequenced material came from PBMCs or T cells enriched from blood (not recorded which). All receptors derive from a woman aged 40 to 55 who had recovered from COVID-19. CDR3s include the opening cysteine and the closing phenylalanine or tryptophan. Fields, in order: V gene, D gene, clone size, J gene, CDR3 DNA, CDR3 protein. The D gene is left open where the match is weak. Size tells how often a clone was seen (once, few, many) or the class of an expanded clone, and some rows leave it out.

v_gene: TRBV4-2; d_gene: -; abundance: -; j_gene: TRBJ1-1; CDR3nt: TGTGCCAGCAGCCAGGGGGGGCAGACTGAAGCTTTCTTT; CDR3aa: CASSQGGQTEAFF
v_gene: TRBV5-4; d_gene: TRBD2; abundance: once; j_gene: TRBJ2-1; CDR3nt: TGTGCCAGCACCGAGACTAGCGGGTCCTACAATGAGCAGTTCTTC; CDR3aa: CASTETSGSYNEQFF
v_gene: TRBV5-1; d_gene: -; abundance: -; j_gene: TRBJ1-1; CDR3nt: TGCGCCAGCACCCTTTCAGGGATGAACACTGAAGCTTTCTTT; CDR3aa: CASTLSGMNTEAFF
v_gene: TRBV12-3/TRBV12-4; d_gene: TRBD2; abundance: -; j_gene: TRBJ2-1; CDR3nt: TGTGCCAGCAGTTTACCGGGGAGGGGTAAGTTCTTC; CDR3aa: CASSLPGRGKFF
v_gene: TRBV9; d_gene: -; abundance: few; j_gene: TRBJ2-3; CDR3nt: TGTGCCAGCAGCGTAGGGAATAGGGGAACGGTCACAGATACGCAGTATTTT; CDR3aa: CASSVGNRGTVTDTQYF
v_gene: TRBV9; d_gene: TRBD2; abundance: once; j_gene: TRBJ2-5; CDR3nt: TGTGCCAGCAGCCCGGAGGGGGGACTAGCGGGGGACCTCCAAGAGACCCAGTACTTC; CDR3aa: CASSPEGGLAGDLQETQYF
v_gene: TRBV9; d_gene: -; abundance: -; j_gene: TRBJ1-2; CDR3nt: TGTGCCAGCAGCGTAGCTCCAGGGGAAGGTTATGACTATGGCTACACCTTC; CDR3aa: CASSVAPGEGYDYGYTF
v_gene: TRBV7-8; d_gene: -; abundance: -; j_gene: TRBJ2-7; CDR3nt: TGTGCCAGCAGCTTAGAGGGGCCTTACGAGCAGTACTTC; CDR3aa: CASSLEGPYEQYF
v_gene: TRBV6-5; d_gene: -; abundance: -; j_gene: TRBJ1-4; CDR3nt: TGTGCCAGCAGTTATGTGGCCGGGGAAAAACTGTTTTTT; CDR3aa: CASSYVAGEKLFF
v_gene: TRBV3-1/TRBV3-2; d_gene: TRBD2; abundance: -; j_gene: TRBJ2-7; CDR3nt: TGTGCCAGCAGCCCCGGGACTAGCGGGGGACCTCCCTACGAGCAGTACTTC; CDR3aa: CASSPGTSGGPPYEQYF
v_gene: TRBV7-8; d_gene: TRBD2; abundance: -; j_gene: TRBJ2-5; CDR3nt: TGTGCCAGCAGCTTAGAGGCTAGCGGGATGGAGACCCAGTACTTC; CDR3aa: CASSLEASGMETQYF
v_gene: TRBV30; d_gene: -; abundance: -; j_gene: TRBJ2-2; CDR3nt: TGTGCCTGGAGTGTACAGGAAAGGGAAACCGGGGAGCTGTTTTTT; CDR3aa: CAWSVQERETGELFF
v_gene: TRBV9; d_gene: -; abundance: -; j_gene: TRBJ2-1; CDR3nt: TGTGCCAGCAGCGCGCCGGGACACCTAAACTACAATGAGCAGTTCTTC; CDR3aa: CASSAPGHLNYNEQFF
v_gene: TRBV5-1; d_gene: TRBD1; abundance: -; j_gene: TRBJ1-2; CDR3nt: TGCGCCAGCAGCCCCGCCGGGACAGTGTACGCGACACATGGCTACACCTTC; CDR3aa: CASSPAGTVYATHGYTF
v_gene: TRBV2; d_gene: -; abundance: -; j_gene: TRBJ2-7; CDR3nt: TGTGCCAGCGCTGACTTCGACTACAGCCTGTTATACGAGCAGTACTTC; CDR3aa: CASADFDYSLLYEQYF
v_gene: TRBV7-2; d_gene: -; abundance: -; j_gene: TRBJ1-2; CDR3nt: TGTGCCAGCAGCTTAGTCAGACAGATGGGGGGAGGCTACACCTTC; CDR3aa: CASSLVRQMGGGYTF
v_gene: TRBV7-7; d_gene: -; abundance: -; j_gene: TRBJ1-1; CDR3nt: TGTGCTAGCAGCTTAGACACGAACACTGAAGCTTTCTTT; CDR3aa: CASSLDTNTEAFF
v_gene: TRBV2; d_gene: TRBD2; abundance: -; j_gene: TRBJ2-1; CDR3nt: TGTGCCAGCAGTGAAGGTGTAGCGGGTATTCAACCCCCTACCAATGAGCAGTTCTTC; CDR3aa: CASSEGVAGIQPPTNEQFF
v_gene: TRBV27; d_gene: -; abundance: -; j_gene: TRBJ2-7; CDR3nt: TGTGCCAGCAGGCGGGCAGAACCAACCTACGAGCAGTACTTC; CDR3aa: CASRRAEPTYEQYF
v_gene: TRBV5-1; d_gene: TRBD1; abundance: -; j_gene: TRBJ2-7; CDR3nt: TGCGCCAGCAGCGCAAGGACAGGTCCCTCCTACGAGCAGTACTTC; CDR3aa: CASSARTGPSYEQYF
v_gene: TRBV9; d_gene: TRBD1; abundance: -; j_gene: TRBJ2-3; CDR3nt: TGTGCCAGCAGCGTAGAACGGACAGGGACAGATACGCAGTATTTT; CDR3aa: CASSVERTGTDTQYF
v_gene: TRBV5-5; d_gene: -; abundance: -; j_gene: TRBJ1-2; CDR3nt: TGTGCCAGCAGCTTGGACAGGGTTTATGGCTACACCTTC; CDR3aa: CASSLDRVYGYTF
v_gene: TRBV4-2; d_gene: TRBD1; abundance: -; j_gene: TRBJ2-1; CDR3nt: TGTGCCAGCAGCCAAGTCGGGGGGACAGGGGGTTTGAATGAGCAGTTCTTC; CDR3aa: CASSQVGGTGGLNEQFF
v_gene: TRBV7-9; d_gene: -; abundance: -; j_gene: TRBJ1-4; CDR3nt: TGTGCCAGCAGCTCCCCGCTGGAGATAAATGAAAAACTGTTTTTT; CDR3aa: CASSSPLEINEKLFF
v_gene: TRBV7-9; d_gene: TRBD1; abundance: -; j_gene: TRBJ1-2; CDR3nt: TGTGCCAGCAGCTCGACAGGGGAGAACTATGGCTACACCTTC; CDR3aa: CASSSTGENYGYTF
v_gene: TRBV19; d_gene: TRBD1; abundance: few; j_gene: TRBJ2-5; CDR3nt: TGTGCCAGTAGTATAGGGGGGACAGAACAAGAGACCCAGTACTTC; CDR3aa: CASSIGGTEQETQYF
v_gene: TRBV30; d_gene: TRBD1; abundance: -; j_gene: TRBJ2-1; CDR3nt: TGTGCCGGGACCGGGACAGCCTCCTACAATGAGCAGTTCTTC; CDR3aa: CAGTGTASYNEQFF
v_gene: TRBV29-1; d_gene: TRBD1; abundance: -; j_gene: TRBJ1-1; CDR3nt: TGCAGCGCTCTAGGGACAGGGGGCAAAGAAAACACTGAAGCTTTCTTT; CDR3aa: CSALGTGGKENTEAFF
v_gene: TRBV9; d_gene: TRBD1; abundance: -; j_gene: TRBJ1-3; CDR3nt: TGTGCCAGCATCCTGGGACAGGATAATGGAAACACCATATATTTT; CDR3aa: CASILGQDNGNTIYF